A selection of T cell receptor beta chains follows, all from one sample in a study. One entry per CDR3 protein results from TCRdb running MiXCR on the RT-PCR reads. This table has approximately 720,000 distinct CDR3 sequences, 13% to 15% appearing once. Sample: memory CD4+ T cells from blood. All receptors come from a female donor in good health, serving as a healthy control. The CDR3 runs from the conserved cysteine through the conserved F or W. The D gene is left open where the match is weak. Clone size is stated in some rows and not others, as once, few, many or a class when expanded.

>-|few|TRBJ2-5|TRBV5-1
TGCGCCAGCAGCTTGCCAAGGGGGAAGGAGACCCAGTACTTC
CASSLPRGKETQYF
>-|few|TRBJ1-6|TRBV7-2
TGTGCCAGCAGCTTTAAGGCCGGGACCCTCCCTTCACCCCTCCACTTT
CASSFKAGTLPSPLHF
>-|-|TRBJ1-2|TRBV7-9
TGTGCCAGCAGCCTACAGGGAGATGGGATTAAGGGCTACACCTTC
CASSLQGDGIKGYTF
>TRBD2|many|TRBJ2-2|TRBV5-1
TGCGCCAGCGTCGGCGGGGCTAGCGGGTGGAACACCGGGGAGCTGTTTTTT
CASVGGASGWNTGELFF
>TRBD2|-|TRBJ2-2|TRBV7-2
TGTGCCAGCAGCCCCATGCGGGAGGCCACCGGGGAGCTGTTTTTT
CASSPMREATGELFF
>-|few|TRBJ2-7|TRBV21-1
TGTGCCAGCAGTCCAACTAGCGACTACGAGCAGTACTTC
CASSPTSDYEQYF
>-|few|TRBJ1-2|TRBV7-9
TGTGCCAGCAACCAAAGGGGGACCTATGGCTACACCTTC
CASNQRGTYGYTF
>TRBD2|-|TRBJ2-1|TRBV20-1
TGCAGTGCTGATAGCGGGCTCTACAATGAGCAGTTCTTC
CSADSGLYNEQFF
>TRBD1|many|TRBJ2-5|TRBV27
TGTGCCAGCACCAATCGACAGGGGCGAGAGACCCAGTACTTC
CASTNRQGRETQYF
>-|few|TRBJ2-2|TRBV25-1
TGTGCCAGCAGTGAATGGACCCTGGGACTCTCATCCGGGGAGCTGTTTTTT
CASSEWTLGLSSGELFF
>-|-|TRBJ1-2|TRBV27
TGTGCCAGCAGTTTTTATAACAGGGACGGCTACACCTTC
CASSFYNRDGYTF
>TRBD1|-|TRBJ1-4|TRBV2
TGTGCCAGCAGTGAAATCGGACAGGAGAATGAAAAACTGTTTTTT
CASSEIGQENEKLFF
>-|-|TRBJ1-2|TRBV27
TGTGCCAGCAGCCCGGGACCGGGTAACTATGGCTACACCTTC
CASSPGPGNYGYTF
>TRBD1|many|TRBJ2-2|TRBV4-2
TGTGCCAGCAGCCATGTTTCGCAGGGGGCAACCGGGGAGCTGTTTTTT
CASSHVSQGATGELFF
>-|many|TRBJ2-1|TRBV12-3/TRBV12-4
TGTGCCAGCAGCGGCGCCGATTGGCCGACCTTCGATGAGCAGTTCTTC
CASSGADWPTFDEQFF
>-|-|TRBJ2-7|TRBV11-1
TGTGCCAGCAGCCATAGCGCGACGATCTCAGGCGAGCAGTACTTC
CASSHSATISGEQYF
>-|-|TRBJ2-1|TRBV27
TGTGCCAGCAGTTCCTCCATAAGCGGGGAGCAGTTCTTC
CASSSSISGEQFF
>-|many|TRBJ2-3|TRBV7-2
TGTGCCAGCAGCAATCAGGGGCACATCGCCCAACCGCAGTATTTT
CASSNQGHIAQPQYF
>TRBD1|many|TRBJ1-2|TRBV6-2/TRBV6-3
TGTGCCAGCAGGGACAGGGGCCATGGCTACACCTTC
CASRDRGHGYTF
>-|many|TRBJ1-5|TRBV12-3/TRBV12-4
TGTGCCAGCACCCACCGAATCGGCCAGCCCCAGCATTTT
CASTHRIGQPQHF
>TRBD2|many|TRBJ2-5|TRBV20-1
TGCAGTGCGCGCCTAGCGGGAAGTATCCAAGAGACCCAGTACTTC
CSARLAGSIQETQYF
>-|-|TRBJ2-1|TRBV5-1
TGCGCCAGCAGCTTGGGGACTTCAACCTCCAATGAGCAGTTCTTC
CASSLGTSTSNEQFF
>-|many|TRBJ1-2|TRBV12-3/TRBV12-4
TGTGCCAGCAGCGGAGACAGCTATGGCTACACCTTC
CASSGDSYGYTF
>TRBD1|few|TRBJ2-5|TRBV5-1
TGCGCCAGCAGCTTAGGGACAGCCCTCCAAGAGACCCAGTACTTC
CASSLGTALQETQYF
>-|-|TRBJ2-5|TRBV28
TGTGCCACCACGACCGGGGAGACCCAGTACTTC
CATTTGETQYF
>TRBD1|-|TRBJ2-7|TRBV15
TGTGCCACCAGCAGAGATCCGGGACAGGGTAGGGAGCAGTACTTC
CATSRDPGQGREQYF
>TRBD2|few|TRBJ2-3|TRBV9
TGTGCCAGCAGCGTATTCGGGGGGGCGACAGATACGCAGTATTTT
CASSVFGGATDTQYF
>TRBD1|-|TRBJ1-5|TRBV20-1
TGCAGTGCTAGCCGGCAGGGGGCCCGCGGCAATCAGCCCCAGCATTTT
CSASRQGARGNQPQHF
>-|-|TRBJ2-2|TRBV7-2
TGTGCCAGCAGCCGCCCTAATAGTATCGGGGAGCTGTTTTTT
CASSRPNSIGELFF
>TRBD1|few|TRBJ2-6|TRBV7-2
TGTGCCAGCAGCTTTTCCCCGGGACAGGCCACTGGGGCCAACGTCCTGACTTTC
CASSFSPGQATGANVLTF
>TRBD2|few|TRBJ2-7|TRBV5-5
TGTGCCAGCAGCACAGAAACCGGGACTAGCGAGCAGTACTTC
CASSTETGTSEQYF
>-|few|TRBJ2-7|TRBV20-1
TGCAGTGCTAGAGCTTTTAATTCCTACGAGCAGTACTTC
CSARAFNSYEQYF
>-|-|TRBJ2-3|TRBV7-2
TGTGCCAGCAGCTTCCACGCAGATACGCAGTATTTT
CASSFHADTQYF
>-|few|TRBJ1-3|TRBV7-2
TGTGCCAGCAGCTTAGAAGGGTTAGACTCTGGAAACACCATATATTTT
CASSLEGLDSGNTIYF
>TRBD1|few|TRBJ2-3|TRBV6-5
TGTGCCAGCAGTTACGCACAGGGGGGAACAGATACGCAGTATTTT
CASSYAQGGTDTQYF
>-|-|TRBJ2-7|TRBV6-5
TGTGCCAGCAGAATACAGTGGGACCGCGAGCAGTACTTC
CASRIQWDREQYF
>TRBD2|few|TRBJ2-5|TRBV3-1
TGTGCCAGCAGCCAAGTAAGGACTAGCGGACAAGAGACCCAGTACTTC
CASSQVRTSGQETQYF